Listed here is a single TCR beta chain. This clonotype came up a few times. Its antigen is currently not known. Nothing much larger sits one base from this clone, and base qualities are not available. These data belong to a study of T-cell reconstitution after alpha-beta-depleted transplantation in children (TCRdb year 2016). For context, the study as a whole: The study quantitatively tracked T-cell immune reconstitution after TCRalphabeta/CD19-depleted allogeneic hematopoietic cell transplantation in children using TCR repertoire profiling.

The receptor library was made with PCR. For sequencing, an Illumina HiSeq 2500 was employed. TCR library preparation used molecular barcoding, with unique molecular identifiers applied to normalize quantification of the TCRbeta repertoire. TCRdb applied fastp at Q25 and MiXCR to the public reads, then kept only in-frame beta chains. Merged by CDR3 protein, the rows form single entries marked with the most common genes and DNA. Here the sample has hundreds of thousands of distinct CDR3 sequences; around 13% occur a single time. 2% to 2.5% of the sample is in the top ten clones. The treatment or condition tag for this specimen amounts to: allogeneic hematopoietic cell transplantation with graft depleted of TCRalphabeta T cells and CD19 B cells. The transplant recipients were children given TCRalphabeta/CD19-depleted allogeneic hematopoietic cell grafts. Reading from cysteine to phenylalanine, the CDR3 counts 16 amino acids. Of all the DNA, just the CDR3 is kept, 48 bases in frame from base 1. From the germline V gene, CDR1 is SGHDN and CDR2 is FVKESK. Trimming takes 1 base off V and 4 bases off J; junction bases not matched to a gene: 6.

The research as a whole found: In some patients, the high TCRbeta diversity seen at day 60 was put down to recipient T cells and intrathymic progenitors that had survived conditioning. The frequencies of hyperexpanded clones fell over the following months, and after one year, T-cell counts and TCRbeta diversity were mostly attributed to newly produced T cells. The apparently early recovery of alphabetaT-cell counts about two months after transplant reportedly depended on only several hundred rapidly expanded clones that came from non-depleted graft cells.

This TCR was recovered from a male patient younger than 18 who had a stem cell transplant for acute myeloid leukemia, so the T cells may come from the graft donor. The chain joins TRBV14 to TRBJ2-7; the central 11 bases match TRBD2. Sequencing used PBMCs, mostly from graft donor cells, obtained 360 days after TCRalphabeta/CD19-depleted stem cell transplant. The CDR3 reads as follows: CASSQVRLAGSYEQYF. The nucleotide sequence is given as TGTGCCAGCAGCCAAGTCCGACTAGCGGGAAGTTACGAGCAGTACTTC.